This T cell receptor beta chain was documented in a study of blood T cell repertoires in COVID-19. Study-wide background: Sources were T cells, B-cell-depleted T cells, or PBMCs; the material itself was cDNA or gDNA.

The protocol was immunoSEQ multiplex PCR, while the TCRdb copy is restricted to in-frame clones and leaves out a portion. The sample carries roughly 460,000 clones, about 90% recorded once. The germline V gene has CDR1 SGHTA and CDR2 FQGTGA. The CDR3 covers 16 residues. V lost 1 base, J lost 5 bases, and 8 bases stayed unmatched. The chain employs TRBV7-3 and TRBJ2-5; 9 bases line up with TRBD2. Sequenced sample: peripheral blood. This receptor was obtained from a young man with COVID-19, enrolled during active disease. The CDR3 protein is CASSLRPSGTGETQYF. In DNA, the CDR3 is TGTGCCAGCAGCTTAAGACCTAGCGGGACGGGGGAGACCCAGTACTTC. Full variable domain (remainder filled in from reference TRBV7-3 and TRBJ2-5): GAGVSQTPSNKVTEKGKYVELRCDPISGHTALYWYRQSLGQGPEFLIYFQGTGAADDSGLPNDRFFAVRPEGSVSTLKIQRTERGDSAVYLCASSLRPSGTGETQYFGPGTRLLVL.